These 15 T cell receptor beta chains were all obtained from the same sample, sequenced in a study of T-cell memory formation after mild COVID-19. TCRdb fed the 5' RACE reads into MiXCR, producing one record per CDR3 protein. The sample has roughly 48,000 distinct CDR3 sequences; about 28% are singletons. Sequencing was carried out using PBMCs or a T cell subset sorted from them (not recorded which). The source is a man younger than 30 who had mild COVID-19 (a few samples of this study predate the infection). Cell type and time point are not known.

This clonotype was seen repeatedly, ten times or more. This chain connects TRBV6-5 to TRBJ2-7; TRBD1 is a possible D gene (5 bases). Trimming cost V 5 bases and J 3 bases, with 14 bases left between them. Germline values: CDR1 MNHEY, CDR2 SVGAGI. The CDR3 spans 14 residues. The CDR3 loop is CASSPSGKGYEQYF. The DNA for the CDR3 is TGTGCCAGCAGTCCCTCAGGGAAGGGCTACGAGCAGTACTTC.

CDR3 in amino acids: CASSQVHYEQYV. In DNA, the CDR3 is TGTGCCAGCAGCCAAGTCCATTACGAGCAGTACGTC. The chain combines TRBV3-1 with TRBJ2-7; D gene uncertain. The CDR3 length is 12 residues. Trimming cost V 1 base and J 4 bases, with 5 bases left between them. Per germline, CDR1 LGHDT and CDR2 YNNKEL (reference sequence).

This clonotype was observed a few times. The chain has TRBV12-3 or TRBV12-4 and TRBJ2-5; D ambiguous. This CDR3 comprises 15 residues. Between the trimmed V and J ends, which lost 7 bases and 4 bases, there was a span of 19 bases. CDR3 in amino acids: CASNKIAVGGETQYF. The CDR3 DNA reads as TGTGCCAGCAATAAAATAGCTGTAGGTGGAGAGACCCAGTACTTC.

This chain uses TRBV27 with TRBJ1-2, with 7 positions matching TRBD1. Trimming at V came to 4 bases and at J to 4 bases, leaving 9 bases not matched to a gene. The CDR3 is made up of 15 amino acids. The V gene's germline CDR1 is MNHEY and CDR2 SMNVEV (reference sequence). The CDR3 DNA sequence: TGTGCCAGCAGTTCAAGACAGGGCGAGATCTATGGCTACACCTTC. It yields the protein CASSSRQGEIYGYTF.

The chain links TRBV7-9 to TRBJ2-7; D assignment may be TRBD1 or TRBD2 (5 bases each). This CDR3 is 15 amino acids long. Germline CDR1 reads SEHNR; CDR2 reads FQNEAQ (reference sequence). Trimming left V 4 bases short and J 2 bases short, with 15 bases between. CDR3 loop: CASSSAEGPAYEQYV. As DNA, the CDR3 is TGTGCCAGCAGCTCCGCAGAGGGGCCAGCCTACGAGCAGTACGTC.

This rearrangement joins TRBV29-1 to TRBJ2-5, with D unresolved. CDR1 is SQVTM and CDR2 is ANQGSEA in the germline V gene. The CDR3 has 12 amino acids. Trimming shortened V by 7 bases and J by 4 bases, and 13 bases separated the two germline ends. Here the CDR3 reads CSAVSRRETQYF. The CDR3 DNA reads as TGCAGCGCTGTTAGTAGGCGAGAGACCCAGTACTTC.

This clonotype was seen ten or more times. The chain combines TRBV6-8 with TRBJ2-5; 10 nucleotides match TRBD1. The junction had 4 bases not matched to a gene; V was cut back by 7 bases and J by 2 bases. The V gene's germline CDR1 is MNHGY and CDR2 SAAAGT. The CDR3 runs 14 residues. The CDR3 here is CASTGQGDQETQYF. In DNA, the CDR3 is TGTGCCAGCACCGGACAGGGGGATCAAGAGACCCAGTACTTC.

This clonotype has a handful of counts. The chain has TRBV28 and TRBJ2-7; either TRBD1 or TRBD2 may fit D (6 bases each). Germline lookup yields CDR1 MDHEN and CDR2 SYDVKM. V lost 11 bases and J lost 2, with 13 bases in between. The CDR3 is made up of 12 amino acids. In DNA form, the CDR3 reads TGTGCCGCGGGTCGGGGGCCCTACGAGCAGTACTTC. It encodes CAAGRGPYEQYF.

This clonotype has just a few counts. The V call is TRBV7-6, the J call TRBJ2-3; possible D gene TRBD1, 5 bases. CDR1 and CDR2 (germline): SGHVS, FNYEAQ. The CDR3 has 15 amino acids. V lost 0 bases, J lost 2 bases, and 9 bases lay in between. The CDR3 coding sequence is TGTGCCAGCAGCTTAGCCTCAGGGATCACAGATACGCAGTATTTT. This codes for CASSLASGITDTQYF.

This clonotype was observed a handful of times. The chain uses TRBV6-2 or TRBV6-3 and TRBJ2-7; D may be TRBD1 (6 bases). V was pared by 0 bases and J by 3 bases, with 9 bases between. The germline gives CDR1 MNHEY, CDR2 SVGEGT. The CDR3 covers 14 residues. CDR3 sequence (DNA): TGTGCCAGCAGTTACTCGACAGGATACTACGAGCAGTACGTC. It codes for CASSYSTGYYEQYV.

This rearrangement joins TRBV29-1 to TRBJ2-7, with 8 positions matching TRBD1. Germline trimming cut 1 base from V and 0 bases from J; bases unmatched to any gene: 5. CDR3 length: 15 residues. Germline V gene lookup returns CDR1 SQVTM and CDR2 ANQGSEA. The CDR3 loop reads CSVEGETGDSYEQYF. The DNA of the CDR3 is TGCAGCGTTGAAGGAGAGACAGGGGACTCCTACGAGCAGTACTTC.

This clonotype was seen more than once but under ten times. This sequence joins TRBV4-1 and TRBJ1-5; the D is unclear. Germline lookup yields CDR1 MGHRA and CDR2 YSYEKL. The CDR3 covers 14 residues. V lost 1 base and J 7 bases, leaving 11 bases between the germline ends. The CDR3 protein is CASSQVRAGQPQHF. The CDR3 DNA sequence: TGCGCCAGCAGCCAAGTGAGGGCGGGGCAGCCCCAGCATTTT.

The chain employs TRBV2 and TRBJ2-2; 7 positions agree with TRBD1. Germline V gene data show CDR1 as SNHLY and CDR2 as FYNNEI. V was clipped by 9 bases and J by 4 bases; unmatched bases: 8. The CDR3 extends over 14 amino acids. DNA of the CDR3: TGTGCCAGTTTAGACAGGGAGAGCACCGGGGAGCTGTTTTTT. Its translation is CASLDRESTGELFF.

The chain combines TRBV5-1 with TRBJ2-1, with a possible D match to TRBD2 (6 bases). Looked up from germline, CDR1 is SGHRS and CDR2 is YFSETQ. Trimming pared 0 bases from V and 4 bases from J, leaving 17 bases between. The CDR3 totals 17 residues. The CDR3 is CASSLAGDRYEYNEQFF. CDR3 sequence (DNA): TGCGCCAGCAGCTTGGCGGGAGACCGGTACGAATACAATGAGCAGTTCTTC.

The V call is TRBV7-3, the J call TRBJ2-1, with D perhaps matching TRBD2 (7 bases). CDR3 size: 14 residues. V lost 6 bases to trimming and J lost 5 bases, with 14 bases between them. Germline values: CDR1 SGHTA, CDR2 FQGTGA. The CDR3 DNA is TGTGCCAGCAGGGAAGGGGGGGCCCACAATGAGCAGTTCTTC. Protein sequence: CASREGGAHNEQFF.